This T cell receptor (beta chain) was recorded in a study of tumor-infiltrating T cells and Merkel cell polyomavirus (dated by TCRdb to the late 2010s). Context from the whole study: In Merkel cell carcinoma patients, the study examined CD8+ T cells specific for the Merkel cell polyomavirus KLL epitope. Patients presented at varying disease stages and were followed for a median of approximately 2.7 years, with a range of 1. The therapies patients received were varied and non-standardized, including chemotherapy, radiation and immunotherapies. In approximately 15 samples, KLL-tetramer-sorted cells taken from blood or tumor-infiltrating lymphocytes underwent TRB sequencing, as did 11 to 12 matched whole-tumor samples. Most whole-tumor samples were 25-micron curls cut from formalin-fixed, paraffin-embedded tissue blocks. Of all the tumor samples in the study, one was a frozen nodal tumor digest and another was a flash-frozen core biopsy of a metastasis.

Of note for this clone: No cognate antigen has been identified for it. No base quality information exists; no much larger clone differs at one position.

The library was produced with the immunoSEQ multiplex PCR assay. Genomic DNA extraction, TRB sequencing and normalization were carried out by Adaptive Biotechnologies (Seattle, WA). Processing in the source paper ran as follows. Clonality was computed as one minus Shannon entropy of productive TRB sequences normalized by log2 of unique productive sequences. To identify KLL-specific clonotypes in tumors, TCRbeta CDR3 amino acid sequences were matched against the sequences from the tetramer-sorted sample of each patient. This is the immuneACCESS table as TCRdb keeps it, with only in-frame sequences that have V and J called. A part of the clones is gone; compared with another copy, unresolved V genes explain less than half, and the rest is unexplained. V and J calls and clone size are copied from that table; D and trimming were computed from the DNA. The sample includes around 25,000 clones, with about 85% observed a single time. The ten most abundant clones make up 2.5% to 3.5% of the sample.

General study outcomes and caveats: A higher intratumoral fraction of KLL-specific T cells (about 1.7-18% versus about 0-0.15%) was associated with significantly improved MCC-specific survival. One limitation of the study is the small sample size (n = 12 patients). A significant MCC-specific survival advantage (P = 0.0051) was associated with a greater number of unique KLL-specific clonotypes in tumors (about 5-110 vs 0-3). Because the study covered only a single viral epitope, T cells targeting other Merkel cell polyomavirus epitopes were not captured. KLL-specific TRB repertoires were diverse and mostly private, with just one public clonotype, shared by two patients, among roughly 400 unique sequences.

All patients' tumors stained robustly positive for Merkel cell polyomavirus Large T antigen by immunohistochemistry. About eleven Merkel cell carcinoma patients were included, each with robust KLL-tetramer+ populations (above 0.04% of CD8+ T cells) in blood and/or cultured TIL. All patients were Caucasian, with a median age of approximately 60 years and a range of roughly 50 to 85 years. Lymph node tumors were analyzed for patients with unknown primaries who presented with nodal disease, or when insufficient primary tissue was available. Reading from cysteine to phenylalanine, the CDR3 counts 14 amino acids. Only the CDR3 region is kept as DNA, spanning 42 bases read in frame from base 1. The germline V gene sets CDR1 to SGDLS and CDR2 to YYNGEE. Trimming at the junction amounts to 3 bases on V and 0 bases on J, and the germline ends lie 9 bases apart.

Specimen: lymph node tissue. The sequence links TRBV9 to TRBJ1-1; matching of 5 bases hints at TRBD1 as the D gene. This TCR derives from a man between 45 and 60 years old with Merkel cell carcinoma. Read as DNA, the sequence is TGTGCCAGCAGCGCGGGGGTCATGAACACTGAAGCTTTCTTT. Its product reads: CASSAGVMNTEAFF.